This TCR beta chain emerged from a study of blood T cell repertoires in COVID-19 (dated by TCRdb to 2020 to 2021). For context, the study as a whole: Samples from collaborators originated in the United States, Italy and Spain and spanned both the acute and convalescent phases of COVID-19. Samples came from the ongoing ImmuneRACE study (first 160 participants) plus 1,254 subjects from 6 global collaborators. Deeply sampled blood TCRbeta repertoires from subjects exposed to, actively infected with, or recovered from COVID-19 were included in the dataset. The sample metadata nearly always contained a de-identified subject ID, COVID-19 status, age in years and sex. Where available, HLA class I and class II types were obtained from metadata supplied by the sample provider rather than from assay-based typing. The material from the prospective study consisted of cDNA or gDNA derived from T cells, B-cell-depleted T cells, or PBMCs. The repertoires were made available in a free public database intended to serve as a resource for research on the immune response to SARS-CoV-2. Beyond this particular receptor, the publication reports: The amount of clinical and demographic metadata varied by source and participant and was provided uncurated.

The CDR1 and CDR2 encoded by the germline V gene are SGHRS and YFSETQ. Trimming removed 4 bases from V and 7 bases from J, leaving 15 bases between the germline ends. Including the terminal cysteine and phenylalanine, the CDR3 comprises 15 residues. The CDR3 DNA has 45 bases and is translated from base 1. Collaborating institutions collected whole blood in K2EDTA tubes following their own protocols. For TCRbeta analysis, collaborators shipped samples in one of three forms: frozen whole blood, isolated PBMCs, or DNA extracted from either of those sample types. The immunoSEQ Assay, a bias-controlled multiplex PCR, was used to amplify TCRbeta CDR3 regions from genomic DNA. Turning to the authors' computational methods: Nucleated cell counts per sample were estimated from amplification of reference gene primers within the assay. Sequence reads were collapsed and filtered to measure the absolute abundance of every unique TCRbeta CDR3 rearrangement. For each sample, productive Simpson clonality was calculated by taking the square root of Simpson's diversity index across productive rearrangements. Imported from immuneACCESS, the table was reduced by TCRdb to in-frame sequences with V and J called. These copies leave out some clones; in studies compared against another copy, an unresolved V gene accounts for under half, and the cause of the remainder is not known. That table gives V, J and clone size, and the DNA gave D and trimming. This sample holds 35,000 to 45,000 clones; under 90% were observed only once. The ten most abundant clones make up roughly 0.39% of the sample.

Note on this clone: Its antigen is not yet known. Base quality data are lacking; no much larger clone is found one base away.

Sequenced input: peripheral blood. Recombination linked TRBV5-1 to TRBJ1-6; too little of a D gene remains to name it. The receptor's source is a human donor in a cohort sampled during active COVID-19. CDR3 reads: CASSRVASFNSPLHF. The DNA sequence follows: TGCGCCAGCAGCCGGGTAGCGAGCTTCAATTCACCCCTCCACTTT. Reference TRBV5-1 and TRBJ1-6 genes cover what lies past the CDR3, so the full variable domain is KAGVTQTPRYLIKTRGQQVTLSCSPISGHRSVSWYQQTPGQGLQFLFEYFSETQRNKGNFPGRFSGRQFSNSRSEMNVSTLELGDSALYLCASSRVASFNSPLHFGNGTRLTVT.